This passage covers 24 T cell receptor beta chains from one sample sequenced in a study of CD8+ T cells in alopecia areata. RNA, once extracted, was reverse transcribed into cDNA for use as the sequencing template. Sequencing was performed with immunoSEQ multiplex PCR; in TCRdb, only in-frame clones are kept and a portion is missing. In the table there are 90,000 to 100,000 clones, 41% of which are singletons. The specimen sequenced was CD4+ T cells sorted from blood. The receptors here all came from a human donor with alopecia areata.

V gene TRBV30 combines with J gene TRBJ2-6; unclear D gene. The CDR3 is made up of 16 amino acids. CDR1 GTSNPN and CDR2 SVGIG come from the germline V gene (reference sequence). V dropped 0 bases and J dropped 0 bases, with 9 bases sitting between them. CDR3 nucleotide sequence: TGTGCCTGGAGTGTCTTCGAATACTCTGGGGCCAACGTCCTGACTTTC. It translates to CAWSVFEYSGANVLTF.

V usage is TRBV9 and J usage is TRBJ2-5; 7 bases line up with TRBD1. This CDR3 is built from 15 residues. V dropped 2 bases and J dropped 4; count of bases not matched to a gene: 8. CDR1 is SGDLS and CDR2 is YYNGEE in the germline V gene. The CDR3 protein is CASSVRPGGGETQYF. DNA for the CDR3: TGTGCCAGCAGCGTCAGGCCAGGGGGTGGAGAGACCCAGTACTTC. The variable domain in full, with the rest retrieved from reference TRBV9 and TRBJ2-5, is DSGVTQTPKHLITATGQRVTLRCSPRSGDLSVYWYQQSLDQGLQFLIQYYNGEERAKGNILERFSAQQFPDLHSELNLSSLELGDSALYFCASSVRPGGGETQYFGPGTRLLVL.

The J gene is TRBJ2-7, the V gene TRBV6-1, with no clear D. V lost 2 bases, J lost 5 bases, and 16 bases lay in between. This CDR3 region has 15 residues. Germline V gene sequence: CDR1 MNHNS, CDR2 SASEGT. The CDR3 region is CASSETAGAVHEQYF. The DNA for the CDR3 is TGTGCCAGCAGTGAAACGGCCGGTGCGGTCCACGAGCAGTACTTC.

This clone was counted at least ten times. CDR3 protein: CASSLSRGRPSEQFF. In DNA form, the CDR3 reads TGCGCCAGCAGCTTATCACGGGGGAGACCCAGTGAGCAGTTCTTC. The chain recombines TRBV5-1 with TRBJ2-1; a weak D match, TRBD2 (6 bases). The CDR3 consists of 15 residues. The V and J ends lost 2 bases and 9 bases respectively, with 18 bases between them. CDR1 and CDR2 from the germline V gene are SGHRS and YFSETQ.

The CDR3 sequence is CASSRNPAASYEQYF. The CDR3 DNA reads TGTGCCAGCAGTCGAAACCCGGCAGCGTCCTACGAGCAGTACTTC. The chain has TRBV6-5 and TRBJ2-7; D remains unclear. The germline V and J ends were trimmed by 5 bases and 1 base, with 15 bases remaining between them. The germline V gene has CDR1 MNHEY and CDR2 SVGAGI. The CDR3 length is 15 residues.

For the CDR3, the DNA is TGTGCCAGCAGCTCTGGAACCGGGTTCTACACCGGGGAGCTGTTTTTT. It translates to CASSSGTGFYTGELFF. V and J are TRBV7-9 and TRBJ2-2; D unclear. CDR1 and CDR2 (germline): SEHNR, FQNEAQ (reference sequence). Trimming removed 4 bases from V and 3 bases from J, with 15 bases in between. CDR3 length: 16 residues. The whole variable domain, filled in from reference TRBV7-9 and TRBJ2-2, reads DTGVSQNPRHKITKRGQNVTFRCDPISEHNRLYWYRQTLGQGPEFLTYFQNEAQLEKSRLLSDRFSAERPKGSFSTLEIQRTEQGDSAMYLCASSSGTGFYTGELFFGEGSRLTVL.

The table lists this clone with many counts. The rearrangement joins TRBV4-1 to TRBJ2-4; D is tentatively TRBD1 or TRBD2 (5 bases each). The CDR3 runs 16 residues. Trimming took 1 base from V and 1 from J, leaving 11 bases between them. In germline, CDR1 is MGHRA, CDR2 YSYEKL. The CDR3 sequence: CASSQVGALAKNIQYF. The CDR3, as DNA: TGCGCCAGCAGCCAAGTCGGGGCTCTGGCCAAAAACATTCAGTACTTC.

The J gene is TRBJ2-3, the V gene TRBV5-1; D is uncertain. CDR1 and CDR2 from the germline V gene are SGHRS and YFSETQ. The CDR3 has 12 amino acids. Trimming shortened V by 8 bases and J by 2 bases, and 9 bases separated the two germline ends. This chain's CDR3 is CASAADTDTQYF. CDR3 sequence (DNA): TGCGCCAGTGCGGCGGACACAGATACGCAGTATTTT.

This clone was found a few times. This sequence joins TRBV5-1 and TRBJ2-1, with 11 bases that match TRBD2. The germline V gene has CDR1 SGHRS and CDR2 YFSETQ. The trim removed 4 bases at V and 5 bases at J, leaving 8 bases unmatched. CDR3 length: 16 residues. For the CDR3, the DNA is TGCGCCAGCAGCACAATACTAGCGGGAGTCGACAATGAGCAGTTCTTC. It yields the protein CASSTILAGVDNEQFF.

This chain connects TRBV6-6 to TRBJ2-4; D gene ambiguous. CDR3 length equals 11 residues. Germline V gene lookup returns CDR1 MNHNY and CDR2 SVGAGI (reference sequence). V was pared by 5 bases and J by 5 bases, with 4 bases between. The CDR3 sequence: CASSKQNIQYF. The DNA of the CDR3 is TGTGCCAGCAGTAAACAAAACATTCAGTACTTC.

The rearrangement joins TRBV5-1 to TRBJ2-5, with a weak D call TRBD1 (6 bases). The CDR3 extends over 14 amino acids. Germline V gives CDR1 SGHRS, CDR2 YFSETQ. V lost 1 base and J lost 3, with 10 bases in between. CDR3 region: CASSLSDRKETQYF. The CDR3 DNA is TGCGCCAGCAGCTTGTCGGACAGAAAAGAGACCCAGTACTTC.

The chain employs TRBV7-2 and TRBJ2-7; D might be TRBD1 or TRBD2, each matching 5 bases. V lost 3 bases to trimming and J lost 6 bases, with 15 bases between them. Germline V lookup: CDR1 SGHTA, CDR2 FQGNSA. CDR3 size: 14 residues. DNA of the CDR3: TGTGCCAGCAGCTTGGTGGGAGTAAGGGGCGAGCAGTACTTC. This sequence encodes CASSLVGVRGEQYF.

As regards this clone: Other DNA sequences within the sample encode an identical CDR3. CDR3 nucleotides: TGCGCCAGCAGCTTGGGGCAGAGTTACAATGAGCAGTTCTTC. Protein product: CASSLGQSYNEQFF. The J gene is TRBJ2-1, the V gene TRBV5-1, with D unresolved. Germline values: CDR1 SGHRS, CDR2 YFSETQ. The CDR3 extends over 14 amino acids. V was pared by 0 bases and J by 4 bases, with 8 bases between.

The genes are TRBV27 and TRBJ2-7; 8 positions agree with TRBD1. The trim removed 6 bases at V and 0 bases at J, leaving 7 bases unmatched. Germline CDR1 reads MNHEY; CDR2 reads SMNVEV (reference sequence). The CDR3 runs 15 residues. The CDR3: CASRARQGSSYEQYF. The CDR3 DNA is TGTGCCAGCAGGGCTCGACAGGGGAGCTCCTACGAGCAGTACTTC.

The rearrangement joins TRBV5-1 to TRBJ2-7; D tentatively fits TRBD1 or TRBD2 (5 bases each). The V and J ends lost 4 bases and 0 bases respectively, with 11 bases between them. CDR1 and CDR2 (germline): SGHRS, YFSETQ. The CDR3 is made up of 14 amino acids. The CDR3 DNA follows: TGCGCCAGCAGCCGGGACGGAGACTCCTACGAGCAGTACTTC. It encodes CASSRDGDSYEQYF.

This clone appeared a few times. The chain is built from TRBV28 and TRBJ2-3; D is unresolved. V was trimmed by 3 bases and J by 12 bases, leaving 13 bases between them. CDR3 length: 12 residues. Germline V gene data show CDR1 as MDHEN and CDR2 as SYDVKM. The DNA for the CDR3 is TGTGCCAGCAGTTTCCCGACCAGACCCCAGTATTTT. Translating it yields CASSFPTRPQYF.

J is TRBJ2-2 and V is TRBV11-2, with D perhaps matching TRBD2 (6 bases). This CDR3 is 19 amino acids long. V was trimmed by 1 base and J by 5 bases, leaving 23 bases between them. The germline V gene has CDR1 SGHAT and CDR2 FQNNGV. The CDR3 DNA follows: TGTGCCAGCAGCTTAGCAAATACTAGCCCCCGGGGCAGGACCGGGGAGCTGTTTTTT. This sequence encodes CASSLANTSPRGRTGELFF.

This clone occurred a few times. This chain uses TRBV27 with TRBJ1-2, with D uncertain. The length of the CDR3 is 13 residues. Germline CDR1 is MNHEY and CDR2 is SMNVEV (reference sequence). V was shortened by 7 bases and J by 7 bases, with 16 bases between the two germline ends. DNA of the CDR3: TGTGCCAGCACGTCGGGTCAACTCGGTGGCTACACCTTC. It yields the protein CASTSGQLGGYTF.

V is TRBV29-1 and J is TRBJ2-5; D may be TRBD2 (5 bases). This CDR3 is 11 amino acids long. Germline CDR1 and CDR2: SQVTM and ANQGSEA. Trimming pared 2 bases from V and 4 bases from J, leaving 5 bases between. DNA of the CDR3: TGCAGCGTTGAAAGCGGAGAGACCCAGTACTTC. Its protein product is CSVESGETQYF.

There are a few counts of this clone. J is TRBJ2-3 and V is TRBV30, with 7 bases aligning to TRBD2. The CDR3 totals 14 residues. Germline V gene data show CDR1 as GTSNPN and CDR2 as SVGIG (reference sequence). J lost 6 bases, V lost 0 bases, and 6 bases had no gene match. In DNA form, the CDR3 reads TGTGCCTGGAGTGTACGCGGGAGCTTGGATACGCAGTATTTT. It is translated as CAWSVRGSLDTQYF.

This clone appeared a single time. This chain links TRBV30 with TRBJ2-3, with TRBD2 as a possible D gene (6 bases). Between the trimmed V and J ends, which lost 0 bases and 0 bases, there was a span of 10 bases. The CDR3 extends over 15 amino acids. CDR1 is GTSNPN and CDR2 is SVGIG in the germline V gene (reference sequence). This CDR3 is CAWSVIGTSTDTQYF. CDR3 sequence (DNA): TGTGCCTGGAGTGTAATAGGGACTAGCACAGATACGCAGTATTTT.

The V call is TRBV7-8, the J call TRBJ2-1, with TRBD1 as a possible D gene (7 bases). This CDR3 has 15 residues. From germline, CDR1 is SGHVS and CDR2 FQNEAQ. Trimming took 1 base from V and 8 from J, leaving 15 bases between them. The DNA for the CDR3 is TGTGCCAGCAGCTTAGACAGGGGACTGAGGGATGAGCAGTTCTTC. This translates into CASSLDRGLRDEQFF. Together with reference TRBV7-8 and TRBJ2-1, the CDR3 gives the full variable domain: GAGVSQSPRYKVAKRGQDVALRCDPISGHVSLFWYQQALGQGPEFLTYFQNEAQLDKSGLPSDRFFAERPEGSVSTLKIQRTQQEDSAVYLCASSLDRGLRDEQFFGPGTRLTVL.

This rearrangement joins TRBV5-1 to TRBJ2-7, with TRBD1 as a possible D gene (6 bases). V lost 4 bases and J 5 bases, leaving 19 bases between the germline ends. The CDR3 runs 15 residues. Germline V lookup: CDR1 SGHRS, CDR2 YFSETQ. The DNA for the CDR3 is TGCGCCAGCAGCCCTTATAGGGGGTCCAAGCACGAGCAGTACTTC. Translation: CASSPYRGSKHEQYF.

This clone was seen a few times. The CDR3 nucleotides are TGCGCCAGCAGCTTGGGCAGGGGTCTCTACGAGCAGTACTTC. Protein product: CASSLGRGLYEQYF. This chain joins TRBV5-1 and TRBJ2-7; D may be TRBD1 (6 bases). Germline CDR1 SGHRS, CDR2 YFSETQ. The CDR3 consists of 14 residues. V gave up 0 bases and J gave up 3 bases, with 10 bases separating them.